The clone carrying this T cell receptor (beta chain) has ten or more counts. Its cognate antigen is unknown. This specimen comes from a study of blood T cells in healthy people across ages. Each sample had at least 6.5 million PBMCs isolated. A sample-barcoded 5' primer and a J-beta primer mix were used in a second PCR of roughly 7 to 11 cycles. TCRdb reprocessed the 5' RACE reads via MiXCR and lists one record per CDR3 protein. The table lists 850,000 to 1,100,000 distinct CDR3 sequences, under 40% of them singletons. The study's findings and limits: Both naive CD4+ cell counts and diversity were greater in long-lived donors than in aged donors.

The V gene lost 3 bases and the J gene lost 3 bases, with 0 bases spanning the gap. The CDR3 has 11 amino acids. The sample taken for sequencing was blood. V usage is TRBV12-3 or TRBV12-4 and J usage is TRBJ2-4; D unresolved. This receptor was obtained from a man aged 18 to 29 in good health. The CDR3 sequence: CASSFKNIQYF. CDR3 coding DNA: TGTGCCAGCAGTTTCAAAAACATTCAGTACTTC.